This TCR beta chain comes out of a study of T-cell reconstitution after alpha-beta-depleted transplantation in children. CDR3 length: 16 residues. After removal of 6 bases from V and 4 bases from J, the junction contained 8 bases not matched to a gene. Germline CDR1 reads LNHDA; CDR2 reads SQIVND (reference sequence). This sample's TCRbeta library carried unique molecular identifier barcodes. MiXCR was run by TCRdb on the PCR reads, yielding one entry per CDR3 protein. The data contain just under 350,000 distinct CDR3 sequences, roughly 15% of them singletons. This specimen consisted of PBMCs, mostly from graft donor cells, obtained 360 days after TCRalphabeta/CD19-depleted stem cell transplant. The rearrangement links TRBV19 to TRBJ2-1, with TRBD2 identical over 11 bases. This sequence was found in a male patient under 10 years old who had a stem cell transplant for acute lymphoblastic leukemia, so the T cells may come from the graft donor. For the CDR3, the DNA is TGTGCCAGTAGCCCCCTAGCGGGAGGCATATACAATGAGCAGTTCTTC. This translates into CASSPLAGGIYNEQFF.